This T cell receptor (beta chain) was found in a study of shared clonotypes between healthy human individuals. Whole-study context: Donors consisted of a couple of women and a few men between 18 and 49. The plates for each donor numbered three CD4 naive, three CD4 memory, two CD8 naive and one CD8 memory.

CD8 cells classed as naive were CD45RO-negative and positively selected for CCR7, excluding terminally differentiated effector memory CD45RA+ cells. The protocol was immunoSEQ multiplex PCR, while the TCRdb copy is restricted to in-frame clones and leaves out a portion. The data show millions of clones, with roughly 94% seen just once and approximately 1.2% held by the top ten. CDR1 and CDR2 (germline): SGHTA, FQGTGA. Trimming pared 2 bases from V and 3 bases from J, leaving 12 bases between. CDR3 length: 15 residues. The sequencing input was naive CD8+ T cells sorted from blood. The chain carries TRBV7-3 and TRBJ2-3; tentative D call: TRBD1 (6 bases). The receptor was isolated from a man aged 18 to 29 in good health. The CDR3 reads CASSLGGSRTDTQYF. The CDR3 nucleotides are TGTGCCAGCAGCTTAGGGGGCTCTAGAACAGATACGCAGTATTTT. Full variable domain (rest looked up from reference TRBV7-3 and TRBJ2-3): GAGVSQTPSNKVTEKGKYVELRCDPISGHTALYWYRQSLGQGPEFLIYFQGTGAADDSGLPNDRFFAVRPEGSVSTLKIQRTERGDSAVYLCASSLGGSRTDTQYFGPGTRLTVL.